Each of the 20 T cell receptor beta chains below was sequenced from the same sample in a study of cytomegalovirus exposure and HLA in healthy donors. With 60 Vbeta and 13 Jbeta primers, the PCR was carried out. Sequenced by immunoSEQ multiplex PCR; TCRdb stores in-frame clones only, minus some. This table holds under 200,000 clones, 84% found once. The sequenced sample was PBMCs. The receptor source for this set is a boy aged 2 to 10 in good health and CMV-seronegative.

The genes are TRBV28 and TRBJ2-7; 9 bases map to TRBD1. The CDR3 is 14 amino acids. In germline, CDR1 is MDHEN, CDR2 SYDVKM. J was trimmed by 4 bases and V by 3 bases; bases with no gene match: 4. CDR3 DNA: TGTGCCAGCAGTTTTGGACAGGGGTTGTACGAGCAGTACTTC. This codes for CASSFGQGLYEQYF. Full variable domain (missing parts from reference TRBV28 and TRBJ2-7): DVKVTQSSRYLVKRTGEKVFLECVQDMDHENMFWYRQDPGLGLRLIYFSYDVKMKEKGDIPEGYSVSREKKERFSLILESASTNQTSMYLCASSFGQGLYEQYFGPGTRLTVT.

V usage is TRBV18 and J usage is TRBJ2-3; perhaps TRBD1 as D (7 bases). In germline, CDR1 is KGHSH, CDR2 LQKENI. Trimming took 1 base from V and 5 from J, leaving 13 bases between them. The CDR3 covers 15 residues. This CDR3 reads CASSPLQGRKDTQYF. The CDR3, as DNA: TGTGCCAGCTCACCACTACAGGGGAGGAAAGATACGCAGTATTTT.

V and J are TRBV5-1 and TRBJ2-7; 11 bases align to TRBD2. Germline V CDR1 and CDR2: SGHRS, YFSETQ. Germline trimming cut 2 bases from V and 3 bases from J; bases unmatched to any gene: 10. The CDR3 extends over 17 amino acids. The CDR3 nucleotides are TGCGCCAGCAGCTTTACTAGCGGGAGATTGGGGGGCTACGAGCAGTACTTC. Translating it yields CASSFTSGRLGGYEQYF.

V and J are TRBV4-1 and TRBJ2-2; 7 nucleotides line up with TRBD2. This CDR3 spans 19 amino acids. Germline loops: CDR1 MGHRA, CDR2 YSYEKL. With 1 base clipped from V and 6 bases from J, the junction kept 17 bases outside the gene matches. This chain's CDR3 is CASSQALYRGRAGPGELFF. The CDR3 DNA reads TGCGCCAGCAGCCAAGCCCTATACCGCGGGAGAGCGGGACCCGGGGAGCTGTTTTTT.

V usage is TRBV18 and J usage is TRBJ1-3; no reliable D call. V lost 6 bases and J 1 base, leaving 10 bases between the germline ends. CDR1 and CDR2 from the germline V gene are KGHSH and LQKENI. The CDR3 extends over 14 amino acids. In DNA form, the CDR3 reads TGTGCCAGCTCGGCCGGGAAATCTGGAAACACCATATATTTT. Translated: CASSAGKSGNTIYF.

CDR3: CASSFGTGGVSYEQYF. CDR3 in DNA: TGTGCCAGCAGCTTTGGGACAGGGGGAGTCTCCTACGAGCAGTACTTC. The V gene is TRBV12-1, the J gene TRBJ2-7; the table names TRBD1, a call not compared with the DNA. TRBV12-1 is a pseudogene locus. There are 16 residues in the CDR3.

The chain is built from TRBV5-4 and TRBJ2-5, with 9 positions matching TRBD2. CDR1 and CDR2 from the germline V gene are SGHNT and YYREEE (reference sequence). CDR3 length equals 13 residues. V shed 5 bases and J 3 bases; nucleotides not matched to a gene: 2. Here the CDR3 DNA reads TGTGCCAGCAGAAGACTAGCGGAAGAGACCCAGTACTTC. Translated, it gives CASRRLAEETQYF.

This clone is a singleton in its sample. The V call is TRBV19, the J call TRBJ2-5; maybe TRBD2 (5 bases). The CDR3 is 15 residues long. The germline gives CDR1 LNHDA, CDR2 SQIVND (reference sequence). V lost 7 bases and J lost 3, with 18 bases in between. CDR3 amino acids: CASISLKWGEETQYF. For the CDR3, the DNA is TGTGCCAGTATATCCCTCAAATGGGGAGAAGAGACCCAGTACTTC. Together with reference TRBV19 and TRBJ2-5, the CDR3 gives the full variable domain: DGGITQSPKYLFRKEGQNVTLSCEQNLNHDAMYWYRQDPGQGLRLIYYSQIVNDFQKGDIAEGYSVSREKKESFPLTVTSAQKNPTAFYLCASISLKWGEETQYFGPGTRLLVL.

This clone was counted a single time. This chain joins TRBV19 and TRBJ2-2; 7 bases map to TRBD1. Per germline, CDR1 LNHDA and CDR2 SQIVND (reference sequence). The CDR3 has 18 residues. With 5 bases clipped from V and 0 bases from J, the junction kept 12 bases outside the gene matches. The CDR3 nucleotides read TGTGCCAGTAGTCTCCCCCCGGGACAGCGATCGAACACCGGGGAGCTGTTTTTT. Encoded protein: CASSLPPGQRSNTGELFF.

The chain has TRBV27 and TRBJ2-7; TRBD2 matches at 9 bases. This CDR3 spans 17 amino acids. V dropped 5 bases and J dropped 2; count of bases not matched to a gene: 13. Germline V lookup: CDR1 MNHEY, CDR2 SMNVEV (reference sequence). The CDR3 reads CASSGWREGMTTYEQYF. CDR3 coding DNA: TGTGCCAGCAGTGGGTGGCGGGAGGGCATGACTACCTACGAGCAGTACTTC.

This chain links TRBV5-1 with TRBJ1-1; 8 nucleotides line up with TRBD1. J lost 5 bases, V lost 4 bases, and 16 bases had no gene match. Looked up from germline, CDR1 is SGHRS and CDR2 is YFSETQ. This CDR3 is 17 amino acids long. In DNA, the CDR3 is TGCGCCAGCAGCCCCCCTGGGTTTGCAGGGGGCCAAACTGAAGCTTTCTTT. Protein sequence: CASSPPGFAGGQTEAFF.

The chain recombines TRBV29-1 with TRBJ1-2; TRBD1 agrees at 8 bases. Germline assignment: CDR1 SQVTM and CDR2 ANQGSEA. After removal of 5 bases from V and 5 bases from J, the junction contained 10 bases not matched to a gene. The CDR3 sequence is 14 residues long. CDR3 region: CSVIDRGRVYGYTF. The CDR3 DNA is TGCAGCGTTATTGACAGGGGTCGCGTGTATGGCTACACCTTC.

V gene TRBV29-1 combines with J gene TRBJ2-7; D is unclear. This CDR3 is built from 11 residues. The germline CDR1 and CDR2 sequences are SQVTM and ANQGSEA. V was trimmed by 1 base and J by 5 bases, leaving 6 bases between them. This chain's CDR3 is CSVEGADEQYF. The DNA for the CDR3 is TGCAGCGTTGAAGGGGCCGACGAGCAGTACTTC.

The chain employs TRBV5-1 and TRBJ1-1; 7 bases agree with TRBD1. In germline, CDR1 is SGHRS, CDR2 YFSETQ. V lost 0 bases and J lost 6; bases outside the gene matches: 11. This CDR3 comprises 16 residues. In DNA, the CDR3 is TGCGCCAGCAGCTTGGGGACAGGAGGGCTCTGGGCTGAAGCTTTCTTT. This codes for CASSLGTGGLWAEAFF.

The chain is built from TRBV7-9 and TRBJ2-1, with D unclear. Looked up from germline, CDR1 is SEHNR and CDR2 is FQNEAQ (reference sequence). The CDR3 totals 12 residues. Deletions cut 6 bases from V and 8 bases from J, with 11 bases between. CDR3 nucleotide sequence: TGTGCCAGCAGTCAACGACTCGATGAGCAGTTCTTC. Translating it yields CASSQRLDEQFF.

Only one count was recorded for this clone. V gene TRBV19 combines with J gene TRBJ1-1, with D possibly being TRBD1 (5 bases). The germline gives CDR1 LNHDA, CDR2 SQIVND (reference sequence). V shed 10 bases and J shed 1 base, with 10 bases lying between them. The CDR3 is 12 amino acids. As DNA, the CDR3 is TGTGCCACCACCGACAGGAACACTGAAGCTTTCTTT. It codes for CATTDRNTEAFF. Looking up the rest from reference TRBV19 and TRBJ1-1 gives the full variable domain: DGGITQSPKYLFRKEGQNVTLSCEQNLNHDAMYWYRQDPGQGLRLIYYSQIVNDFQKGDIAEGYSVSREKKESFPLTVTSAQKNPTAFYLCATTDRNTEAFFGQGTRLTVV.

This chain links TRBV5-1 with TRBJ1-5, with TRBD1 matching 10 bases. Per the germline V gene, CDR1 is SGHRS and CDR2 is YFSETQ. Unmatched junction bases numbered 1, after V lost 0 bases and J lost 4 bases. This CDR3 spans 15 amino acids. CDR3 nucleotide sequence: TGCGCCAGCAGCTTGGAGGGACAGGGGAATCAGCCCCAGCATTTT. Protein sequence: CASSLEGQGNQPQHF.

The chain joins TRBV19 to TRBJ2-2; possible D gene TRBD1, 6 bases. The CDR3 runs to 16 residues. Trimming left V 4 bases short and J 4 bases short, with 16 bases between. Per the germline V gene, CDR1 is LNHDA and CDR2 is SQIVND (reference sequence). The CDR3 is CASSRGTLRGTGELFF. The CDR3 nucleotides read TGTGCCAGTAGTAGGGGTACCCTCAGGGGCACCGGGGAGCTGTTTTTT.

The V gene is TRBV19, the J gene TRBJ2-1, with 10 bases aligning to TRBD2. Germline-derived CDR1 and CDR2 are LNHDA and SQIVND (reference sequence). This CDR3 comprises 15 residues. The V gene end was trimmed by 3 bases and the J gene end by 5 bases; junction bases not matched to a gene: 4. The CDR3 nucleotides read TGTGCCAGTAGTATCGGGACTAGCGTACACAATGAGCAGTTCTTC. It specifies CASSIGTSVHNEQFF.

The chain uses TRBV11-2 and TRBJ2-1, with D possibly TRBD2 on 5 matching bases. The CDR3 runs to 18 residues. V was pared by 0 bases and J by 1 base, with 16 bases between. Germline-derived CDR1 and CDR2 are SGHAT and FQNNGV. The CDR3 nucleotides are TGTGCCAGCAGCTTAGAGGGGAGCTGGGAGAGGTCCTACAATGAGCAGTTCTTC. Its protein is CASSLEGSWERSYNEQFF.